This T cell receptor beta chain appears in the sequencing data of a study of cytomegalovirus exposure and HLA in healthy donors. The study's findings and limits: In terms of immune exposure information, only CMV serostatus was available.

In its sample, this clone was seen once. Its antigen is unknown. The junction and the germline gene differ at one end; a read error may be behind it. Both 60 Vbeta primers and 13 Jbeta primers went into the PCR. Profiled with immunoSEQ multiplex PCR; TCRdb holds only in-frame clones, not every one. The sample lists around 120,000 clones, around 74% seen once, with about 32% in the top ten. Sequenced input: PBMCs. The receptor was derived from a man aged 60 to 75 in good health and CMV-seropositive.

CDR3 sequence reads: CASSPGQGGEKLFF. The DNA of the CDR3 is TGTGCCAGCAGTCCGGGACAGGGAGGCGAAAAACTGTTTTTT. V gene TRBV10-3 combines with J gene TRBJ1-4; TRBD1 matches 9 bases. Germline V CDR1 and CDR2: ENHRY, SYGVKD. The CDR3 has 14 residues.